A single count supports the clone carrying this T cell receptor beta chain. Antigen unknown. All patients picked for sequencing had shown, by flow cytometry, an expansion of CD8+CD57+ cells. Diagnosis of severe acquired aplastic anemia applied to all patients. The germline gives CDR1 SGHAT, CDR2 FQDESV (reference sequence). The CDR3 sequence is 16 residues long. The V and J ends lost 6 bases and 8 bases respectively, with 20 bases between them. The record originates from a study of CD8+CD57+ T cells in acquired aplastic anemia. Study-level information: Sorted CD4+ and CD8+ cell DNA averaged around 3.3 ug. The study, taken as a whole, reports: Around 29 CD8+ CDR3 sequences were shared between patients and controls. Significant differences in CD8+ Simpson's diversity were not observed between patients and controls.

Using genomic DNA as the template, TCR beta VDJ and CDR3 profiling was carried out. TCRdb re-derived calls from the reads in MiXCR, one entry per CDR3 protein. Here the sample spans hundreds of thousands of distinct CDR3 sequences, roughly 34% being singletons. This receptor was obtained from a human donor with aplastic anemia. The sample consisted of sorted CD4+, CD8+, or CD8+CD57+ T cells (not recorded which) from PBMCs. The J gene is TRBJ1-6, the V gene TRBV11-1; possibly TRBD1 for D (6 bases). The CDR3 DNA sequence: TGTGCCAGCAGTCCCTCACCGGGGGCTCACGATTCACCCCTCCACTTT. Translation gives CASSPSPGAHDSPLHF.